A selection of T cell receptor beta chains follows, all from one sample in a study of cytomegalovirus exposure and HLA in healthy donors. TCRdb's copy holds only in-frame clones and misses some; the assay was immunoSEQ multiplex PCR. The sample includes around 120,000 clones, 85% to 90% of them seen just once. The specimen sequenced was PBMCs. These receptors all come from a woman aged 18 to 35 in good health and CMV-seronegative. Each CDR3 is given with its conserved first and last residue. The D gene is left open where the match is weak. Only some rows state a clone size, as once, few, many or a class for expanded clones.

D | J | size | V | DNA | CDR3
TRBD2 | TRBJ2-3 | - | TRBV7-3 | TGTGCCAGCAGCACAGGGACTAGCGGCACAGATACGCAGTATTTT | CASSTGTSGTDTQYF
- | TRBJ2-1 | once | TRBV30 | TGTGCCTGGAGTGAAAGACTTTTCCGGTCGTACAATGAGCAGTTCTTC | CAWSERLFRSYNEQFF
TRBD2 | TRBJ2-1 | - | TRBV28 | TGTGCCAGCAGTCCATGGGGGACTAGCGGTAACAATGAGCAGTTCTTC | CASSPWGTSGNNEQFF
- | TRBJ1-5 | - | TRBV28 | TGTGCCAGCACCCCCGCCCTGGGAGGTAGTCAGCCCCAGCATTTT | CASTPALGGSQPQHF
- | TRBJ2-7 | - | TRBV6-5 | TGTGCCAGCAGCCCGACAACCTCGACCCTAAGCGAGCAGTACTTC | CASSPTTSTLSEQYF
TRBD2 | TRBJ2-5 | - | TRBV9 | TGTGCCAGCAGCGTAGATAGCGGGGGGGCTTCGAAGACCCAGTACTTC | CASSVDSGGASKTQYF
- | TRBJ1-4 | once | TRBV7-9 | TGTGCCAGCAGCTTATTCGAGAATGAAAAACTGTTTTTT | CASSLFENEKLFF
- | TRBJ1-2 | - | TRBV28 | TGTGCCAGCAGTTTTAGGGGGAACTATGGCTACACCTTC | CASSFRGNYGYTF
TRBD2 | TRBJ2-3 | - | TRBV29-1 | TGCAGCGTCGCCGGGACTATGATAGCAGATACGCAGTATTTT | CSVAGTMIADTQYF
- | TRBJ1-2 | - | TRBV6-5 | TGTGCCAGCCAAACAGGCACCTATGGCTACACCTTC | CASQTGTYGYTF
TRBD1 | TRBJ1-2 | - | TRBV4-3 | TGCGCCAGCAGCCAACTGACAGGGGGTTATGGCTACACCTTC | CASSQLTGGYGYTF
- | TRBJ2-2 | - | TRBV5-5 | TGTGCCAGCAGCTTCGGCAGGGGGAACACCGGGGAGCTGTTTTTT | CASSFGRGNTGELFF
TRBD1 | TRBJ1-1 | - | TRBV19 | TGTGCCAGTGACAGGGGGGGCCGCACTGAAGCTTTCTTT | CASDRGGRTEAFF
- | TRBJ2-7 | few | TRBV5-5 | TGTGCCAGCAGCCCGACACCAACCTACGAGCAGTACTTC | CASSPTPTYEQYF
- | TRBJ2-6 | - | TRBV19 | TGTGCCAGTAGCCTACTAGGGCTTAGGAAGGGGGCCAACGTCCTGACTTTC | CASSLLGLRKGANVLTF
- | TRBJ2-7 | - | TRBV7-8 | TGTGCCAGCAGCTTAGAGGTGGGAGGGGGCTACGAGCAGTACTTC | CASSLEVGGGYEQYF
- | TRBJ1-1 | - | TRBV28 | TGTGCCAGCAGTTCCCCCCCTAACACTGAAGCTTTCTTT | CASSSPPNTEAFF
- | TRBJ2-7 | - | TRBV2 | TGTGCCAGCAGTATCGCGTACGAGCAGTACTTC | CASSIAYEQYF
- | TRBJ1-1 | - | TRBV18 | TGTGCCAGCTCACCTGTGGGAAGGGGGATAGGTACTGAAGCTTTCTTT | CASSPVGRGIGTEAFF
- | TRBJ1-5 | - | TRBV7-2 | TGTGCCAGCAGCTTAGCGCAGCAGGGCGGCAATCAGCCCCAGCATTTT | CASSLAQQGGNQPQHF
TRBD1 | TRBJ1-2 | - | TRBV6-1 | TGTGCCAGCAGGGACAGGGAACCATCCGGCTACACCTTC | CASRDREPSGYTF
- | TRBJ2-1 | - | TRBV4-2 | TGTGCCAGCAGCCAAGTTTCCGACCTAGTGCATGAGCAGTTCTTC | CASSQVSDLVHEQFF
TRBD2 | TRBJ2-7 | - | TRBV27 | TGTGCCAGCAGGGGGGGACTAGCGGGGGCATACGAGCAGTACTTC | CASRGGLAGAYEQYF
- | TRBJ2-7 | once | TRBV19 | TGTGCCAGTAGTATTGCGGGACAGACCTACGAGCAGTACTTC | CASSIAGQTYEQYF
TRBD2 | TRBJ2-1 | - | TRBV7-9 | TGTGCCAGCGAGCGGGGATTACACAATGAGCAGTTCTTC | CASERGLHNEQFF